This TCR beta chain derives from a study of cytomegalovirus exposure and HLA in healthy donors. 60 Vbeta and 13 Jbeta primers were used in PCR. TCRdb's copy holds only in-frame clones and misses some; the assay was immunoSEQ multiplex PCR. The table records under 200,000 clones, over 70% of them present only once. CDR3 length: 14 amino acids. With 7 bases removed from V and 3 bases from J, the gap between germline ends came to 13 bases. From germline, CDR1 is SNHLY and CDR2 FYNNEI. Donors were nominally healthy when sampled, though unrecorded immune exposures were likely. The sequence derives from a man between 25 and 39 years old in good health and CMV-seronegative. The rearrangement joins TRBV2 to TRBJ1-5, with D hard to call. The sample consisted of PBMCs. CDR3 loop: CASTNDTPNQPQHF. Written as DNA, the CDR3 is TGTGCCAGCACAAACGACACCCCCAATCAGCCCCAGCATTTT. Combining the CDR3 with reference TRBV2 and TRBJ1-5 gives the whole variable domain EPEVTQTPSHQVTQMGQEVILRCVPISNHLYFYWYRQILGQKVEFLVSFYNNEISEKSEIFDDQFSVERPDGSNFTLKIRSTKLEDSAMYFCASTNDTPNQPQHFGDGTRLSIL.